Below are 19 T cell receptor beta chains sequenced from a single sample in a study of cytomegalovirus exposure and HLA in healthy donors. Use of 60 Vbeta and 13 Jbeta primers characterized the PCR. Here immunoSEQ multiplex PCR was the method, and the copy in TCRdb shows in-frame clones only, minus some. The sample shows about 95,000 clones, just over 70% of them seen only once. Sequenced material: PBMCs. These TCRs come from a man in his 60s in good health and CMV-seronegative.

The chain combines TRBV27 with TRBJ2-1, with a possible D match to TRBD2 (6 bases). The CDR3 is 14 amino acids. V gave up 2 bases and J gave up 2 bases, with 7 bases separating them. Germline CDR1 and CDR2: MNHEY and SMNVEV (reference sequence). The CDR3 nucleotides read TGTGCCAGCAGTTTACCGGGAGCCTACAATGAGCAGTTCTTC. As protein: CASSLPGAYNEQFF.

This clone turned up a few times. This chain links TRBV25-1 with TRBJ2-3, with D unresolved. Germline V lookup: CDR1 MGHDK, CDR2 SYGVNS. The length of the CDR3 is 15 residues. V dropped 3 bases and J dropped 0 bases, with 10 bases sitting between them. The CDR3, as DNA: TGTGCCAGCAGTGACGTCCTTACTAGCACAGATACGCAGTATTTT. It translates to CASSDVLTSTDTQYF.

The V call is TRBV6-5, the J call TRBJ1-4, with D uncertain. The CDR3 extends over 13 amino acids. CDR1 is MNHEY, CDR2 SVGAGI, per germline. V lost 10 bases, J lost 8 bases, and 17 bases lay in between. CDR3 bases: TGTGCCACCGCGGGCGGGCGAGGAGAAAAACTGTTTTTT. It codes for CATAGGRGEKLFF.

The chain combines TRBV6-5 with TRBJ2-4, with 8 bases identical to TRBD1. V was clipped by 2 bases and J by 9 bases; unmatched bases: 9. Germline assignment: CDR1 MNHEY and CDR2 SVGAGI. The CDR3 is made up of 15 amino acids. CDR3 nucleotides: TGTGCCAGCAGTTACCTTGACAGGGGTGTAGGCATTCAGTACTTC. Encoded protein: CASSYLDRGVGIQYF.

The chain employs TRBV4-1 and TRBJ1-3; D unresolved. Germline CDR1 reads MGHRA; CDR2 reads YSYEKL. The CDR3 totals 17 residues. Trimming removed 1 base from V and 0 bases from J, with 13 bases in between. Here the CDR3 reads CASSQVGGLSSGNTIYF. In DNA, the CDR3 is TGCGCCAGCAGCCAAGTAGGCGGTTTAAGCTCTGGAAACACCATATATTTT.

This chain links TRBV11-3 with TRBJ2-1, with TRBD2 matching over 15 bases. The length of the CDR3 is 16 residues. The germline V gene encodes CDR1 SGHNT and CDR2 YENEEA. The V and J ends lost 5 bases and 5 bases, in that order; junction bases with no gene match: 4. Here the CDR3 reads CASSLRTSGGDNEQFF. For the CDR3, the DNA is TGTGCCAGCAGCCTCAGGACTAGCGGGGGGGACAATGAGCAGTTCTTC. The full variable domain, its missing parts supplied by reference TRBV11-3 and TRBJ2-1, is EAGVVQSPRYKIIEKKQPVAFWCNPISGHNTLYWYLQNLGQGPELLIRYENEEAVDDSQLPKDRFSAERLKGVDSTLKIQPAELGDSAVYLCASSLRTSGGDNEQFFGPGTRLTVL.

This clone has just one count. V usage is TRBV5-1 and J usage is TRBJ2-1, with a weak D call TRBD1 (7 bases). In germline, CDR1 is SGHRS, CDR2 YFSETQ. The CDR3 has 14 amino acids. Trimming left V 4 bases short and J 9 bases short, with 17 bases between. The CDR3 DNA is TGCGCCAGCAGCATCAGGGGGGTGGGAGGTGAGCAGTTCTTC. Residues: CASSIRGVGGEQFF.

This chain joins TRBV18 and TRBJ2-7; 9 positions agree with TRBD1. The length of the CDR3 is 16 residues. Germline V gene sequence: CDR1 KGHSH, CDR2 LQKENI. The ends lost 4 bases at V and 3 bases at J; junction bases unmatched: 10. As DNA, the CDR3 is TGTGCCAGCTCACGGGGGACAGGGAGACATAACTACGAGCAGTACTTC. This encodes CASSRGTGRHNYEQYF.

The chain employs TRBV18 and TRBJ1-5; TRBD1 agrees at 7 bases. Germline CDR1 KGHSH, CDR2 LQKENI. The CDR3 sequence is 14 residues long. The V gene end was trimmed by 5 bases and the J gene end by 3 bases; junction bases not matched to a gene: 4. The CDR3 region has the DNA TGTGCCAGCTCAGGACAGGCCTCCAATCAGCCCCAGCATTTT. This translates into CASSGQASNQPQHF.

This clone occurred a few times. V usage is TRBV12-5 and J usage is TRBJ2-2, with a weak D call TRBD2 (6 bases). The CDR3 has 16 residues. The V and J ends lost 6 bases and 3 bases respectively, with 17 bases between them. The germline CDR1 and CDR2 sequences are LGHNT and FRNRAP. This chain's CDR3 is CASGGRGMIDTGELFF. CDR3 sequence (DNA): TGTGCTAGTGGCGGTCGGGGGATGATAGACACCGGGGAGCTGTTTTTT. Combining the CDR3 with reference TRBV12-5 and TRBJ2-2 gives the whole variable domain DARVTQTPRHKVTEMGQEVTMRCQPILGHNTVFWYRQTMMQGLELLAYFRNRAPLDDSGMPKDRFSAEMPDATLATLKIQPSEPRDSAVYFCASGGRGMIDTGELFFGEGSRLTVL.

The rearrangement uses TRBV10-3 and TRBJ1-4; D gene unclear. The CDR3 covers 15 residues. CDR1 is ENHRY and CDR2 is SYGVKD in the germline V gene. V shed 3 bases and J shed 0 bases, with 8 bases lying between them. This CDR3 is CAISDSGTTNEKLFF. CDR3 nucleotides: TGTGCCATCAGTGATTCGGGAACAACTAATGAAAAACTGTTTTTT.

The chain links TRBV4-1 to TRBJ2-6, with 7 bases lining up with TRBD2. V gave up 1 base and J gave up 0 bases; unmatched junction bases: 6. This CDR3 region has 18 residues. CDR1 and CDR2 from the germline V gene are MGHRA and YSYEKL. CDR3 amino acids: CASSQARGGGSGANVLTF. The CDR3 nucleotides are TGCGCCAGCAGCCAAGCTCGAGGCGGGGGCTCTGGGGCCAACGTCCTGACTTTC.

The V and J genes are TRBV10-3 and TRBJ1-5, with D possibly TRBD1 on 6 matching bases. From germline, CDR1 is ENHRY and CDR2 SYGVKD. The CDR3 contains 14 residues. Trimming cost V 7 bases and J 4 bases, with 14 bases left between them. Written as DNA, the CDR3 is TGTGCCATCAAATCCGGGGACACTAATCAGCCCCAGCATTTT. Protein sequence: CAIKSGDTNQPQHF.

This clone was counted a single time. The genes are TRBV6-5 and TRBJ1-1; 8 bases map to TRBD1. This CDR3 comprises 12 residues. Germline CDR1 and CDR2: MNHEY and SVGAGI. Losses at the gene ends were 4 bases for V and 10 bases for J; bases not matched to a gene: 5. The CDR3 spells CASSSGQGTAFF. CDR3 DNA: TGTGCCAGCAGTTCCGGACAGGGAACAGCTTTCTTT.

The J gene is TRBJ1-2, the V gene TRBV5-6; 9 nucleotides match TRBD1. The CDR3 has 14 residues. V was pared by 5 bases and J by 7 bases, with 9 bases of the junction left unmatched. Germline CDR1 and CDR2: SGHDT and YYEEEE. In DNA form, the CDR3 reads TGTGCCAGCAGTTCCACAGGGGGCTTGGCTGGCTACACCTTC. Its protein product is CASSSTGGLAGYTF. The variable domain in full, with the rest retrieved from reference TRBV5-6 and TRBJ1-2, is DAGVTQSPTHLIKTRGQQVTLRCSPKSGHDTVSWYQQALGQGPQFIFQYYEEEERQRGNFPDRFSGHQFPNYSSELNVNALLLGDSALYLCASSSTGGLAGYTFGSGTRLTVV.

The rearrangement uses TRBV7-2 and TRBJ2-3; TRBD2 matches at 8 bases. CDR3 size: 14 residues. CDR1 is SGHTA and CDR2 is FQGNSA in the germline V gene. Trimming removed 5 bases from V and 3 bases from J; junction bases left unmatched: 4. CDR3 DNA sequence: TGTGCCAGCAGCCCGGGGGGGCCTACAGATACGCAGTATTTT. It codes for CASSPGGPTDTQYF.

CDR3 sequence (DNA): TGCGCCAGCAGCTTTGACAGGGACTTAGAAAAACTGTTTTTT. It codes for CASSFDRDLEKLFF. The chain combines TRBV5-1 with TRBJ1-4; 7 positions match TRBD1. CDR3 length: 14 residues. Trimming cost V 2 bases and J 8 bases; bases outside gene matches: 6. CDR1 is SGHRS, CDR2 YFSETQ, per germline. The full variable domain, with the rest looked up from reference TRBV5-1 and TRBJ1-4, is KAGVTQTPRYLIKTRGQQVTLSCSPISGHRSVSWYQQTPGQGLQFLFEYFSETQRNKGNFPGRFSGRQFSNSRSEMNVSTLELGDSALYLCASSFDRDLEKLFFGSGTQLSVL.

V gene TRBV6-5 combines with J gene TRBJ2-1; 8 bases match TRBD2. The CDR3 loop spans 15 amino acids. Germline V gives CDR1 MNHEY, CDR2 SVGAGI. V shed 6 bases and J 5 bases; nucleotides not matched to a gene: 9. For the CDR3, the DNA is TGTGCCAGCAGCACAAGCGGGAGAAGTAACAATGAGCAGTTCTTC. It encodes CASSTSGRSNNEQFF.

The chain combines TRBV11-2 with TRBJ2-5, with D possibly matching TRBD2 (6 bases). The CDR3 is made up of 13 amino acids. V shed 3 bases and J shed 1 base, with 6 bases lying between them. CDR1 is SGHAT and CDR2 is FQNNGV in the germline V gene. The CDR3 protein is CASSFGSQETQYF. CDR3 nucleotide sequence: TGTGCCAGCAGCTTCGGGAGCCAAGAGACCCAGTACTTC.